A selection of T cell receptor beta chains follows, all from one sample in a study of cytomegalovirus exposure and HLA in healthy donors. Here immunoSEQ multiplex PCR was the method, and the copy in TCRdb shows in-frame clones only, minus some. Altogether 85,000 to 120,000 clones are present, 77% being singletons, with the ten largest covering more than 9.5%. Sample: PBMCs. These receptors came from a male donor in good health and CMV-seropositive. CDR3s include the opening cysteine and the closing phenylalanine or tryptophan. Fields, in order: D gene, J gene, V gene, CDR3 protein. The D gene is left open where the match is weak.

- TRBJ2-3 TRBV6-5 CASSYLRTGSTDTQYF
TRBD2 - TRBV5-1 CASSLVASGRGDEQYF
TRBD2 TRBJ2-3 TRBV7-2 CASSSSGSFTDTQYF
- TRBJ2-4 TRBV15 CATSRDVGGTKNIQYF
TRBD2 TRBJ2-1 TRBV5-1 CASSLGSGEYNEQFF
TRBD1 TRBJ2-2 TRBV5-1 CASSRGQGAGGELFF
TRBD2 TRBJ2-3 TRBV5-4 CASSKGLADLTDTQYF
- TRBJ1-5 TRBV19 CASSIQGEQPQHF
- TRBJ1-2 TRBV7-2 CASSLLGSLAVEGYTF
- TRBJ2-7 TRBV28 CASRRIQGASREQYF
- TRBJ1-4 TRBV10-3 CAISEAGATNEKLFF
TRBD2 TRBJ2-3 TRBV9 CASSVVGAGGDTQYF
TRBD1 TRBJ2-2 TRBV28 CASSFLPGQGHTGELFF
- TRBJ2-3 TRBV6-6 CASSYTGSDTQYF
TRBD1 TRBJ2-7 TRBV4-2 CASSPSVGQGAAEQYF
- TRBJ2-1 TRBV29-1 CSVASRTYNEQFF
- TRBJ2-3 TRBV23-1 CASSQKPNTQYF
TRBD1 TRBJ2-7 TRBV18 CASSNYKPGQYEQYF
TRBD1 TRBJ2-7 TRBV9 CASSAGTGVPYEQYF
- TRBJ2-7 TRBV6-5 CASSYSTAGGYEQYF
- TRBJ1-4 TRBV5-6 CASSLGPGLAEKLFF
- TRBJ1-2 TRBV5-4 CASSGKWGLNYGYTF
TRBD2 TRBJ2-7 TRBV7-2 CASSLGGTSGSPEQYF
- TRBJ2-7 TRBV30 CAWSVSGSSYEQYF
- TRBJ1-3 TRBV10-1 CASSAGGSGGNTIYF
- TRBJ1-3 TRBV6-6 CASSGSVGNTIYF
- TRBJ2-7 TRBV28 CASSSASIIYEQYF
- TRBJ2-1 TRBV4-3 CASSQGRTAYNEQFF
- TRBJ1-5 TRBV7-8 CASRPTENNQPQHF
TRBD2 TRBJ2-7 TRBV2 CASSEVAGTYEQYF
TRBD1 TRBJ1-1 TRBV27 CASSTTTGVTEAFF
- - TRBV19 CASSTGSYEQYF
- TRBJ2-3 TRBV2 CASSIQRSTDTQYF
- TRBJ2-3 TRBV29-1 CSVVSTAGRREPQYF
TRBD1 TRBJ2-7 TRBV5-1 CASSWDRGDEQYF
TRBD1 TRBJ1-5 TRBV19 CASRAGQGGNQPQHF
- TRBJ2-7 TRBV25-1 CASSESEFPHEQYF
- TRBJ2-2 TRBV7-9 CSSSLVAVNTGELFF
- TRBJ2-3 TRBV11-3 CASSLSGDTQYF
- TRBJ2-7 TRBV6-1 CASSGQVQGGGPLEQYF
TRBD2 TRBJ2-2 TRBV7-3 CASSPGTSGRVTGELFF
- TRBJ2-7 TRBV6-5 CASSYSPTSYEQYF
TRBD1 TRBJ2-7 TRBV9 CASSQGTGSYEQYF
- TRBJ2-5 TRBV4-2 CASSQGGGGKETQYF
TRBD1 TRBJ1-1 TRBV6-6 CASRGQGYTEAFF
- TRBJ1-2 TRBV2 CASSEAGGYGGYTF
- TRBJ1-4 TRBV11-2 CASSFHRMMEKLFF
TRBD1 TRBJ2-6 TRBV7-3 CASSLMGQGGSGANVLTF